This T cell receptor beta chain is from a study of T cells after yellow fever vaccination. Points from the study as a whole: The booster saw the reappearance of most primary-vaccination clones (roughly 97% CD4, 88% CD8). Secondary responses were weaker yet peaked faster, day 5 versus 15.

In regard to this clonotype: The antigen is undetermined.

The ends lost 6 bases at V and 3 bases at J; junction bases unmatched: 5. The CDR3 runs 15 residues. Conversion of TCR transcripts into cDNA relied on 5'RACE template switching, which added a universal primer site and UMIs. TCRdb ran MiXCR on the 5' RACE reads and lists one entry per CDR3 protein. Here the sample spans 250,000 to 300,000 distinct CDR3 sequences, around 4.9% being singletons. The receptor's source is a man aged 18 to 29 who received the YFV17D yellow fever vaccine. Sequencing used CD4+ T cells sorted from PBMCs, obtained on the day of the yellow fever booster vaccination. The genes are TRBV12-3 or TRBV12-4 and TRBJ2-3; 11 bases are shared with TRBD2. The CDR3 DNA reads TGTGCCAGCAGGATAGCGGGGGGGCGAACAGATACGCAGTATTTT. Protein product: CASRIAGGRTDTQYF.